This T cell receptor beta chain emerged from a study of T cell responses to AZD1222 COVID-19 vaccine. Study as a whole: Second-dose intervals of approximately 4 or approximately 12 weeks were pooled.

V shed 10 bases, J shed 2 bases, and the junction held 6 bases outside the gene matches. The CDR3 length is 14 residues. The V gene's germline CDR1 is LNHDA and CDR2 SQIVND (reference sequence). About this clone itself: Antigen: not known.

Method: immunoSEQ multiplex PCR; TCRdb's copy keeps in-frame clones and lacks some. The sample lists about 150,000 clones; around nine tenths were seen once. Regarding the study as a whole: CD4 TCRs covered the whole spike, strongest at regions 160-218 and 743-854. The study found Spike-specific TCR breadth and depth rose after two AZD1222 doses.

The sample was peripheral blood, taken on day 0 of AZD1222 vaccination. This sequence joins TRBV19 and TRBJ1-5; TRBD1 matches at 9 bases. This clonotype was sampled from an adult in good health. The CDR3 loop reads CATTWTGGNQPQHF. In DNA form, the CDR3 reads TGTGCCACCACCTGGACAGGGGGCAATCAGCCCCAGCATTTT.